This entry is about one TCR beta chain. This record belongs to a study of blood T cells in healthy people across ages. The length of the CDR3 is 14 residues. Between the trimmed V and J ends, which lost 1 base and 5 bases, there was a span of 14 bases. CDR1 SQVTM and CDR2 ANQGSEA come from the germline V gene. A second PCR, run for about 6 to 12 cycles, used a sample-barcoded 5' primer plus a J-beta primer mix. TCRdb independently ran MiXCR on the 5' RACE reads; one entry per CDR3 protein. The table lists about a million distinct CDR3 sequences, roughly two fifths of them singletons, with approximately 14% in the top ten.

The chain couples TRBV29-1 to TRBJ1-1; D is uncertain. The TCR originated in a man aged 18-30 years in good health. Sequenced material: blood. The CDR3 DNA is TGCAGCGTTGAAGGCGCGGACGTTAATACTGAAGCTTTCTTT. Translation: CSVEGADVNTEAFF.